The rows below give T cell receptor beta chains drawn from one sample of a study of cytomegalovirus exposure and HLA in healthy donors. TCRdb's copy holds only in-frame clones and misses some; the assay was immunoSEQ multiplex PCR. Recorded for this sample: around 200,000 clones. Sequencing was performed on PBMCs. All receptors come from a woman aged 25 to 45 in good health and CMV-seropositive. Both conserved end residues are part of each CDR3. The order of the fields is J gene, V gene, D gene, CDR3 DNA, CDR3 protein. A D gene is named only where the DNA matches it firmly.

TRBJ1-5 TRBV7-9 TRBD1 TGTGCCAGCAGCGGGACAGGGGATCAGCCCCAGCATTTT CASSGTGDQPQHF
TRBJ2-3 TRBV28 TRBD1 TGTGCCAGCAGTTACAGGGGCCCAGATACGCAGTATTTT CASSYRGPDTQYF
TRBJ1-3 TRBV28 . TGTGCCAGCAGTTTACGGGTAGGGGGTTTCTCTGGAAACACCATATATTTT CASSLRVGGFSGNTIYF
TRBJ2-7 TRBV30 TRBD1 TGTGCCTGGGACAGGGGATCGAGGGGCGAGCAGTACTTC CAWDRGSRGEQYF
TRBJ1-4 TRBV4-1 TRBD1 TGCGCCAGCAGCCAAGGGGGGACAGGGGTTTTGGCTAATGAAAAACTGTTTTTT CASSQGGTGVLANEKLFF
TRBJ2-2 TRBV19 . TGTGCCAGTAGTATCTTTTCAGGATCCGACACCGGGGAGCTGTTTTTT CASSIFSGSDTGELFF
TRBJ1-3 TRBV18 . TGTGCCAGCTCACCACCGGGAGCTGGAAACACCATATATTTT CASSPPGAGNTIYF
TRBJ1-5 TRBV4-1 . TGCGCCAGCAGCCAGTCCAGGGGCCCTCAGCCCCAGCATTTT CASSQSRGPQPQHF
TRBJ2-2 TRBV2 TRBD1 TGTGCCAGCAGTTTCCCCCCGGGACAGGGGTTCGGGGAGCTGTTTTTT CASSFPPGQGFGELFF
TRBJ1-2 TRBV6-5 TRBD1 TGTGCCAGCACCTTTGGAGGGGGCTTTGATGGCTACACCTTC CASTFGGGFDGYTF
TRBJ2-1 TRBV6-4 TRBD1 TGTGCCAGCAGTGACAACAGGGGCTACCTTAATGAGCAGTTCTTC CASSDNRGYLNEQFF
TRBJ1-3 TRBV9 TRBD1 TGTGCCAGCAGCCCGTTGACAGGGGGGCTCTCTGGAAACACCATATATTTT CASSPLTGGLSGNTIYF
TRBJ1-1 TRBV5-1 . TGCGCCAGCAGCGGCCCTGGGAACACTGAAGCTTTCTTT CASSGPGNTEAFF
TRBJ2-3 TRBV25-1 TRBD2 TGTGCCAGCAGTGGGGCCGCTAGCGGGGGCACAGATACGCAGTATTTT CASSGAASGGTDTQYF
TRBJ2-3 TRBV9 TRBD2 TGTGCCAGCAGCGGGACTAGCGGAACAGATACGCAGTATTTT CASSGTSGTDTQYF
TRBJ1-1 TRBV7-2 . TGTGCCAGCAGCTTAGAGAGGGGCAGGGGTCGAGCTTTCTTT CASSLERGRGRAFF
TRBJ1-3 TRBV6-5 TRBD1 TGTGCCAGCAGCCGGACAGGGGAGTCTGGAAACACCATATATTTT CASSRTGESGNTIYF
TRBJ2-3 TRBV29-1 TRBD1 TGCAGCGTTGATCTGTCATTGGCCGGGACAGCGGATACGCAGTATTTT CSVDLSLAGTADTQYF
TRBJ1-4 TRBV7-8 TRBD1 TGTGCCAGCAGCGTCGGACAGGGCCGAACTAATGAAAAACTGTTTTTT CASSVGQGRTNEKLFF
TRBJ1-5 TRBV27 . TGTGCCAGCAGTTTACTGAGGGGCAATCAGCCCCAGCATTTT CASSLLRGNQPQHF
TRBJ2-1 TRBV10-2 TRBD1 TGCGCCAGCAGTGAACAGGGGATGGAGTTCTTC CASSEQGMEFF
TRBJ1-1 TRBV6-1 . TGTGCCAGCACCGCCGTCCCGCCAGGGCCTGAAGCTTTCTTT CASTAVPPGPEAFF
TRBJ2-4 TRBV29-1 . TGCAGCGTTGTGGGGGGAGGCAAAAACATTCAGTACTTC CSVVGGGKNIQYF
TRBJ2-1 TRBV5-1 . TGCGCCAGCAGCTCCAACAGGGAAACCGACCAGTTCTTC CASSSNRETDQFF
TRBJ1-3 TRBV6-1 . TGTGCCAGCATCGAAGGAGGGGCTGGAAACACCATATATTTT CASIEGGAGNTIYF
TRBJ2-3 TRBV5-1 . TGCGCCAGCAGCCCTGACATTAGCACAGATACGCAGTATTTT CASSPDISTDTQYF
TRBJ2-5 TRBV5-1 TRBD1 TGCGCCAGCAGTCGACAGGGGAACCAAGAGACCCAGTACTTC CASSRQGNQETQYF
TRBJ2-3 TRBV11-2 . TGTGCCAGCAGCTTACTTAGCGGATTCACAGATACGCAGTATTTT CASSLLSGFTDTQYF